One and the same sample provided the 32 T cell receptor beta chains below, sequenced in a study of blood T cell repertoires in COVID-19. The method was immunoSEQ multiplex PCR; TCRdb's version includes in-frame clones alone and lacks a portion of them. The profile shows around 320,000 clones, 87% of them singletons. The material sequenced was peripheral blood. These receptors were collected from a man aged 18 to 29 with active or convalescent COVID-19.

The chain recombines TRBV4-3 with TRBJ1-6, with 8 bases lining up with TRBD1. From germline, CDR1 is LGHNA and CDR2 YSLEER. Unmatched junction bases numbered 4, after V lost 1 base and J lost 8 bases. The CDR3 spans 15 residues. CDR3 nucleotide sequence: TGCGCCAGCAGCCAAGGAGACAGGGGTTATTCACCCCTCCACTTT. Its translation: CASSQGDRGYSPLHF.

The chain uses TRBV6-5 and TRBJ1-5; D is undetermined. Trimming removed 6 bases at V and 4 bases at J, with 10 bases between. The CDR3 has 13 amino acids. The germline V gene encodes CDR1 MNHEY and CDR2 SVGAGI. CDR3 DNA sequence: TGTGCCAGCAGCGGTAACAGTAATCAGCCCCAGCATTTT. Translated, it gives CASSGNSNQPQHF.

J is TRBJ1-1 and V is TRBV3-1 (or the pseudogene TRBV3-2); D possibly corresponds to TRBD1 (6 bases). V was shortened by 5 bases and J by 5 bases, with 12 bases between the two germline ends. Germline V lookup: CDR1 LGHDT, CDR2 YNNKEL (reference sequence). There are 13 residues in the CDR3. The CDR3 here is CASSFRGRTEAFF. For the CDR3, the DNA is TGTGCCAGCAGCTTCAGGGGTCGGACTGAAGCTTTCTTT.

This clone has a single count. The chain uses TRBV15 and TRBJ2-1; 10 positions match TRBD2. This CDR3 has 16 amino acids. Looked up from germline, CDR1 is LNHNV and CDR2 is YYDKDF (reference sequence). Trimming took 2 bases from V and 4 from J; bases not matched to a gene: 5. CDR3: CATSRKRTSGYNEQFF. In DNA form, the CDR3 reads TGTGCCACCAGCAGAAAAAGGACTAGCGGTTACAATGAGCAGTTCTTC. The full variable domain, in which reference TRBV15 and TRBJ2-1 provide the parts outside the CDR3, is DAMVIQNPRYQVTQFGKPVTLSCSQTLNHNVMYWYQQKSSQAPKLLFHYYDKDFNNEADTPDNFQSRRPNTSFCFLDIRSPGLGDTAMYLCATSRKRTSGYNEQFFGPGTRLTVL.

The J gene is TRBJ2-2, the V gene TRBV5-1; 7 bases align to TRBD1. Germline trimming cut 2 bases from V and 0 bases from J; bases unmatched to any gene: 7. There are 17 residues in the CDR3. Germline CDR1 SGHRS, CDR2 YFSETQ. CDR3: CASSFQRQGANTGELFF. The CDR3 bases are TGCGCCAGCAGCTTCCAAAGACAGGGCGCGAACACCGGGGAGCTGTTTTTT.

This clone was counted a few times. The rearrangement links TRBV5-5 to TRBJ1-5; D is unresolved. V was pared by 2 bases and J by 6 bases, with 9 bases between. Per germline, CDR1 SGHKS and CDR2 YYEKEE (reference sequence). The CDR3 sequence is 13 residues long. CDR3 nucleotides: TGTGCCAGCAGCTTAATTCCAGGTCAGCCCCAGCATTTT. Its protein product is CASSLIPGQPQHF. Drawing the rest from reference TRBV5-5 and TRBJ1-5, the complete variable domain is DAGVTQSPTHLIKTRGQQVTLRCSPISGHKSVSWYQQVLGQGPQFIFQYYEKEERGRGNFPDRFSARQFPNYSSELNVNALLLGDSALYLCASSLIPGQPQHFGDGTRLSIL.

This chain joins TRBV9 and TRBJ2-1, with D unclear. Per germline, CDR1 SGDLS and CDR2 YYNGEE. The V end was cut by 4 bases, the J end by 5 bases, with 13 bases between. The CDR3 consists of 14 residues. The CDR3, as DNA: TGTGCCAGCAGCCCCGGTAAAGGAGACAATGAGCAGTTCTTC. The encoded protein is CASSPGKGDNEQFF.

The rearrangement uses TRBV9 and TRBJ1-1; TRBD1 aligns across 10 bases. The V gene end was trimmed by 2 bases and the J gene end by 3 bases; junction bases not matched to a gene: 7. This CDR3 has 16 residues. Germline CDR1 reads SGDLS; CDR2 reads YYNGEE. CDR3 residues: CASSVSRDRGDTEAFF. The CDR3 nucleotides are TGTGCCAGCAGCGTTAGTCGGGACAGGGGTGACACTGAAGCTTTCTTT.

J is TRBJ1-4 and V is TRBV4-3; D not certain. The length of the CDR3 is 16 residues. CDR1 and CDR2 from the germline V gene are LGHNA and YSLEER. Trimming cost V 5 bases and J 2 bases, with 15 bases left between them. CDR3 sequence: CASSGRLGPTNEKLFF. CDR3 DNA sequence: TGCGCCAGCAGCGGTCGTTTGGGCCCGACTAATGAAAAACTGTTTTTT.

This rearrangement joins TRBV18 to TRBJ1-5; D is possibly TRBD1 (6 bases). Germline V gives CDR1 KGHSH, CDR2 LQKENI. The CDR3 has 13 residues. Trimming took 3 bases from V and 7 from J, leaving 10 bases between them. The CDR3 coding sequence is TGTGCCAGCTCACCGTCAGGGGTCCAGCCCCAGCATTTT. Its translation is CASSPSGVQPQHF.

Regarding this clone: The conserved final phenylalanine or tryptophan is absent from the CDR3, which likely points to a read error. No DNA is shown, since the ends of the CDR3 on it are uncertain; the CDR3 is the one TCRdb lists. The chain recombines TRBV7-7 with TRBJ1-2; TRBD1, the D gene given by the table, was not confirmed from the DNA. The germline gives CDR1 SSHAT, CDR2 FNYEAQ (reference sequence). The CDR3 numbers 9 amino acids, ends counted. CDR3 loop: CASSLGTGE.

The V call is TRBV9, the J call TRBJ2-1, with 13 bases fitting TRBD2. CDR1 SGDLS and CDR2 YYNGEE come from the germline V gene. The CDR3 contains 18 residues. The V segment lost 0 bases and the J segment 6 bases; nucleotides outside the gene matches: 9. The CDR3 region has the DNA TGTGCCAGCAGCGTAGCTACTAGCGGGAGGGCCGTGGGCAATGAGCAGTTCTTC. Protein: CASSVATSGRAVGNEQFF.

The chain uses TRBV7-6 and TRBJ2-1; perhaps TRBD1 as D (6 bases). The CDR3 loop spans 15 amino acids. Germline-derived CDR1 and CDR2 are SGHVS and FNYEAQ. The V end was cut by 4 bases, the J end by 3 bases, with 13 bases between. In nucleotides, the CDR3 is TGTGCCAGCAGCTCCGGTCCAGGGGACTACAATGAGCAGTTCTTC. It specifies CASSSGPGDYNEQFF.

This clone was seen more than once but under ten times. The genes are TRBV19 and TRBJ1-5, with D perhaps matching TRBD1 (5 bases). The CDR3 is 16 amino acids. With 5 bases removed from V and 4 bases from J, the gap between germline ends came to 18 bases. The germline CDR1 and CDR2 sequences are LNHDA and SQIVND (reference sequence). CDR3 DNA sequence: TGTGCCAGTAGTGACGTCCCAGGGAACGGAAATCAGCCCCAGCATTTT. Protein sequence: CASSDVPGNGNQPQHF.

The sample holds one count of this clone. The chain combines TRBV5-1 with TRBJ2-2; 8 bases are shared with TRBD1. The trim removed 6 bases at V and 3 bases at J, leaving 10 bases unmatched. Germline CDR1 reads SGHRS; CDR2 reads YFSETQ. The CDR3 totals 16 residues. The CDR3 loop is CASTSHDRGDTGELFF. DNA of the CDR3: TGCGCCAGCACCTCACATGACAGGGGAGACACCGGGGAGCTGTTTTTT.

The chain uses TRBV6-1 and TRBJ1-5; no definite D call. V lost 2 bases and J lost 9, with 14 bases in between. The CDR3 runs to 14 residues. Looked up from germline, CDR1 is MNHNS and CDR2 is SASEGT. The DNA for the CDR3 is TGTGCCAGCAGTGAACGGGGAGGCGCGCGGCCCCAGCATTTT. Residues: CASSERGGARPQHF.

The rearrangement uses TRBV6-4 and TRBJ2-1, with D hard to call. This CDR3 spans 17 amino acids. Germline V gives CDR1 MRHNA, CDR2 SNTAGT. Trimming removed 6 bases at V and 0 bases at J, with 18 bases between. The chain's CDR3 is CASSNYPNISSYNEQFF. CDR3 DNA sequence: TGTGCCAGCAGCAACTACCCAAATATAAGCTCCTACAATGAGCAGTTCTTC.

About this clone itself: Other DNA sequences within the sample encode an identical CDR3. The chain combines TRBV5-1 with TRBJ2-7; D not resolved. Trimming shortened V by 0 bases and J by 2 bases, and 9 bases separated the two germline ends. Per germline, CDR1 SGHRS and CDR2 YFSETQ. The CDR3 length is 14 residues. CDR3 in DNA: TGCGCCAGCAGCTTGGCCGGCGGAACCTACGAGCAGTACTTC. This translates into CASSLAGGTYEQYF.

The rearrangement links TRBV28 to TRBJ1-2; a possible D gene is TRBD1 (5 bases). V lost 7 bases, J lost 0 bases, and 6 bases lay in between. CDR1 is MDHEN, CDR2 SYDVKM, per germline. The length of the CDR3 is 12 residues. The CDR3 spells CASKGTNYGYTF. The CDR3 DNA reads TGTGCCAGCAAGGGGACTAACTATGGCTACACCTTC.

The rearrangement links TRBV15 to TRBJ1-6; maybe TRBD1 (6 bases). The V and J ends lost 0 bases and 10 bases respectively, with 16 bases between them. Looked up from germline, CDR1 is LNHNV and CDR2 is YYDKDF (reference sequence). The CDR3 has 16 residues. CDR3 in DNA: TGTGCCACCAGCAGAGATGGGCAGGGGCAGGGCTCACCCCTCCACTTT. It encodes CATSRDGQGQGSPLHF.

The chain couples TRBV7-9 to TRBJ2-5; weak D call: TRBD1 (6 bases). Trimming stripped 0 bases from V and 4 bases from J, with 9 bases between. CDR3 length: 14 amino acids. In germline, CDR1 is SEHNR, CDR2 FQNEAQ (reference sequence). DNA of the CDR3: TGTGCCAGCAGCTTAGCCCAGGGGAGAGAGACCCAGTACTTC. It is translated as CASSLAQGRETQYF.

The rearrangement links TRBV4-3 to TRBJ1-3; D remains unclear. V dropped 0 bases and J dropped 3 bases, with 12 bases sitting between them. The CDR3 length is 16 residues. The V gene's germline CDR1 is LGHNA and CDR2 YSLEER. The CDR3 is CASSQDPVGLGNTIYF. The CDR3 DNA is TGCGCCAGCAGCCAAGATCCGGTCGGACTTGGAAACACCATATATTTT.

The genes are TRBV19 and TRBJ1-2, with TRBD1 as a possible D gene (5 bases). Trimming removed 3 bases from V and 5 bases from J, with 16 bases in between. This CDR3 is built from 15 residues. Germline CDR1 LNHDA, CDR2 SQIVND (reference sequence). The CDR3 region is CASSIWPGPIYGYTF. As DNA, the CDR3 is TGTGCCAGTAGTATTTGGCCAGGGCCGATATATGGCTACACCTTC. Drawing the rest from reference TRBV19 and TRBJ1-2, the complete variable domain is DGGITQSPKYLFRKEGQNVTLSCEQNLNHDAMYWYRQDPGQGLRLIYYSQIVNDFQKGDIAEGYSVSREKKESFPLTVTSAQKNPTAFYLCASSIWPGPIYGYTFGSGTRLTVV.

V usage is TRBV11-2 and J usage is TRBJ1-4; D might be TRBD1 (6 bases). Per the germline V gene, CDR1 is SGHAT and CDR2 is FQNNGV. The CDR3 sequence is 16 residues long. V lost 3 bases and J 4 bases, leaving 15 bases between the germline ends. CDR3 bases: TGTGCCAGCAGCTTTACCCAGGGGTACCTTAATGAAAAACTGTTTTTT. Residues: CASSFTQGYLNEKLFF.

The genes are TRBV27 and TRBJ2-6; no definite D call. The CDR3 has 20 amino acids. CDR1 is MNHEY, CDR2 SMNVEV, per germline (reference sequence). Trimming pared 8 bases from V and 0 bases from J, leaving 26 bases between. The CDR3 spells CASALFTWRQDPSGANVLTF. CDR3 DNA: TGTGCCAGCGCACTGTTTACTTGGCGCCAGGATCCCTCTGGGGCCAACGTCCTGACTTTC.

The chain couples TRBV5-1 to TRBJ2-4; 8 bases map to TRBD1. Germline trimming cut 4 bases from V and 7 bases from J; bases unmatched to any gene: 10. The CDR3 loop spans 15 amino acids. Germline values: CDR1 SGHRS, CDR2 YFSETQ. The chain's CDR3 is CASSGPGGGRNIQYF. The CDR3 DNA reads TGCGCCAGCAGCGGGCCAGGGGGCGGTCGGAACATTCAGTACTTC.

The chain's CDR3 is CASSPEGLAGAIETQYF. As DNA, the CDR3 is TGTGCCAGCAGTCCCGAAGGCCTAGCGGGGGCAATAGAGACCCAGTACTTC. The rearrangement uses TRBV27 and TRBJ2-5; TRBD2 agrees at 10 bases. Germline V CDR1 and CDR2: MNHEY, SMNVEV (reference sequence). V was clipped by 5 bases and J by 4 bases; unmatched bases: 13. CDR3 size: 17 residues.

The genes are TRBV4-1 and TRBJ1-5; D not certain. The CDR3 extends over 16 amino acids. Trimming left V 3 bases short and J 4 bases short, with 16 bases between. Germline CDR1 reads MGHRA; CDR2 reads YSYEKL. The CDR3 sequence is CASSQPRERGNQPQHF. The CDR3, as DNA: TGCGCCAGCAGCCAGCCTCGGGAGAGAGGGAATCAGCCCCAGCATTTT.

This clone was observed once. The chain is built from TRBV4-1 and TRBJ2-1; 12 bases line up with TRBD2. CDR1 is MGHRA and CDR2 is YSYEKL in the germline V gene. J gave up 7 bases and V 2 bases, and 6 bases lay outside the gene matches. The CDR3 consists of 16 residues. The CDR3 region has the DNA TGCGCCAGCAGCCAAACACTAGCGGGGGGCGTAAATGAGCAGTTCTTC. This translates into CASSQTLAGGVNEQFF.

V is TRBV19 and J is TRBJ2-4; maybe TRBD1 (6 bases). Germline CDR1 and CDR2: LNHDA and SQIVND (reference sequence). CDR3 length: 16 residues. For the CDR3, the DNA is TGTGTCGGCCAACCGACAGGTCCACTAGCCAAAAACATTCAGTACTTC. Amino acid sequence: CVGQPTGPLAKNIQYF. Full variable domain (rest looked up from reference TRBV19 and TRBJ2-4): DGGITQSPKYLFRKEGQNVTLSCEQNLNHDAMYWYRQDPGQGLRLIYYSQIVNDFQKGDIAEGYSVSREKKESFPLTVTSAQKNPTAFYLCVGQPTGPLAKNIQYFGAGTRLSVL.

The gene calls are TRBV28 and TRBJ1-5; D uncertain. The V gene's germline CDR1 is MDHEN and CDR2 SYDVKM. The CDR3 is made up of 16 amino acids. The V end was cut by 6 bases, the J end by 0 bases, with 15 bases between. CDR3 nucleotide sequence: TGTGCCAGCAGACACCGATCCTGGTATAGCAATCAGCCCCAGCATTTT. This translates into CASRHRSWYSNQPQHF.

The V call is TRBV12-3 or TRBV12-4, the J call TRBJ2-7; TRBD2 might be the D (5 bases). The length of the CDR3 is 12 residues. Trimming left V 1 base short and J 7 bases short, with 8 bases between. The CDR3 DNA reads TGTGCCAGCAGTTTAGACGGGATAGAGCAGTACTTC. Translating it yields CASSLDGIEQYF.